The T cell receptor (beta chain) under discussion was sequenced for a study of blood T cells in healthy people across ages. With regard to this clonotype: At one end, the junction sequence differs from germline, possibly due to a read error.

The CDR3 is 18 amino acids. CDR1 is SGHTA, CDR2 FQGNSA, per germline. PCR was performed a second time for about 7 to 12 cycles using a sample-barcoded 5' primer and a J-beta primer mix. The authors tagged each cDNA molecule using a template-switch adaptor with 12 random nucleotides. Each of the samples gave a minimum of 2.5 million paired-end reads that contained CDR3. TCRdb used MiXCR to reprocess the 5' RACE reads, holding one entry per CDR3 protein. Among roughly 930,000 distinct CDR3 sequences listed, under 50% were seen once. The TCR originated in a young man in good health. The chain has TRBV7-2 and TRBJ2-1; TRBD2 aligns across 12 bases. The sample comprised blood. The CDR3 sequence: CASSPRLAGAPPYNGQFF. CDR3 DNA sequence: TGTGCCAGCAGCCCTAGACTAGCGGGGGCACCACCTTACAATGGGCAGTTCTTC.